This TCR beta chain came from a study of lymphopenia after photon versus proton radiotherapy. General observations from the study: Authors raise, but do not show, better survival with proton therapy.

TCRdb's table, derived via immunoSEQ multiplex PCR, lists solely in-frame clones and lacks some. The top ten clones hold roughly 22% of a sample with approximately 8,000 clones, almost 90% of them seen once. Worth noting for this clone: What it recognizes is unknown.

The CDR3 runs to 15 residues. The germline V and J ends were trimmed by 4 bases and 5 bases, with 17 bases remaining between them. Germline CDR1 is SGHDN and CDR2 is FVKESK. This TCR derives from a man of 80 years or more with cholangiocarcinoma. The rearrangement uses TRBV14 and TRBJ1-2; D is perhaps TRBD1 (5 bases). Specimen: peripheral blood, collected from a patient treated with photon-based radiotherapy. In DNA, the CDR3 is TGTGCCAGCAGCCTCCGGGAGGGGTGGTTGTATGGCTACACCTTC. Translated, it gives CASSLREGWLYGYTF. Supplemented by reference TRBV14 and TRBJ1-2, the full variable domain reads EAGVTQFPSHSVIEKGQTVTLRCDPISGHDNLYWYRRVMGKEIKFLLHFVKESKQDESGMPNNRFLAERTGGTYSTLKVQPAELEDSGVYFCASSLREGWLYGYTFGSGTRLTVV.